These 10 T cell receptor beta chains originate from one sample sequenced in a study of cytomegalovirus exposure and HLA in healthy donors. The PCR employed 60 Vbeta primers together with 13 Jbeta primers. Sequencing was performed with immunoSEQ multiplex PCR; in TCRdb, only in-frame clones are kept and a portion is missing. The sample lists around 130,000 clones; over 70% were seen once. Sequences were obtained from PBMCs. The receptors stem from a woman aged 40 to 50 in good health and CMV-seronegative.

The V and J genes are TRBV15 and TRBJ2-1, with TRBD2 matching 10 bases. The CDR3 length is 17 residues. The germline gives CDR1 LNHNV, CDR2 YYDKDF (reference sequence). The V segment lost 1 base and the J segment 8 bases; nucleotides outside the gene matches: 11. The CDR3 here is CATSRGYGAGGQDEQFF. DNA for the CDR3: TGTGCCACCAGCAGAGGTTATGGAGCGGGGGGGCAGGATGAGCAGTTCTTC.

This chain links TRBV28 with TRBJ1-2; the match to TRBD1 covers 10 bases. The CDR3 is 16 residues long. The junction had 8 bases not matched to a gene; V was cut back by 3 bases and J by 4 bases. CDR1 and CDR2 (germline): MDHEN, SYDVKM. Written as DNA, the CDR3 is TGTGCCAGCAGTTTTTCCGGGACAGGGGCAGGCTATGGCTACACCTTC. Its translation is CASSFSGTGAGYGYTF.

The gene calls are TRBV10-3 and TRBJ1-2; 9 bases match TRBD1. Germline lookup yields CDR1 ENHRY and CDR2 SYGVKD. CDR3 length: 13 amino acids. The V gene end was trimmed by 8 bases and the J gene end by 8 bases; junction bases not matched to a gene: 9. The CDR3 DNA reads TGTGCCATCGCTAGGGGACAGGGAGTCGGCTACACCTTC. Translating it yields CAIARGQGVGYTF.

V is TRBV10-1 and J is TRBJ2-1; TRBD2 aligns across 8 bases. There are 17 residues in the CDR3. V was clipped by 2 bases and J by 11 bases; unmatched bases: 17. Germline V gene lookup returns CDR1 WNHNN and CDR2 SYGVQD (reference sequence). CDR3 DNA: TGCGCCAGCAGTGAGATTTCGAGGCTAGCGGGTCCGAGGCAGCAGTTCTTC. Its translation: CASSEISRLAGPRQQFF.

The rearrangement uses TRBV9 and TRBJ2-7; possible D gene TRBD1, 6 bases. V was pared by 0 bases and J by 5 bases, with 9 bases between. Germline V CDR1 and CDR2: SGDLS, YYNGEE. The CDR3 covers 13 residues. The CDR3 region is CASSVAYRDEQYF. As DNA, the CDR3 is TGTGCCAGCAGCGTAGCGTACAGGGACGAGCAGTACTTC.

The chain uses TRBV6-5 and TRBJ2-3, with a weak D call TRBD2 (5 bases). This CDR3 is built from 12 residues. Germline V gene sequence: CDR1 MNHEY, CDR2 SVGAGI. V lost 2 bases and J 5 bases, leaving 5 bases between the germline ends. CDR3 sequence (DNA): TGTGCCAGCAGTTACGCGGGAGATACGCAGTATTTT. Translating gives CASSYAGDTQYF.

CDR3 sequence (DNA): TGTGCCAGCAGCTCTCCGGGACTAGATCCTAAAGGCGATACGCAGTATTTT. It translates to CASSSPGLDPKGDTQYF. The V gene is TRBV13, the J gene TRBJ2-3; 8 nucleotides agree with TRBD2. V shed 4 bases, J shed 6 bases, and the junction held 15 bases outside the gene matches. Germline loops: CDR1 PRHDT, CDR2 FYEKMQ (reference sequence). The CDR3 extends over 17 amino acids.

In DNA, the CDR3 is TGTGCCAGCAAAAGGACAGGGACCTATGGCTACACCTTC. Protein sequence: CASKRTGTYGYTF. The chain uses TRBV28 and TRBJ1-2; 8 nucleotides align to TRBD1. Germline V lookup: CDR1 MDHEN, CDR2 SYDVKM. J gave up 4 bases and V 7 bases, and 5 bases lay outside the gene matches. The CDR3 sequence is 13 residues long.

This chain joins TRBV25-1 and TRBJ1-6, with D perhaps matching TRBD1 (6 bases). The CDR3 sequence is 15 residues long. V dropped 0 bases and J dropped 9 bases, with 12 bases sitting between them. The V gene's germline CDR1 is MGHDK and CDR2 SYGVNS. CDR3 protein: CASSEYVQGGSPLHF. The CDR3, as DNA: TGTGCCAGCAGTGAATATGTACAGGGTGGTTCACCCCTCCACTTT. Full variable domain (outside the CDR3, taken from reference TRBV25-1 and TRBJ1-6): EADIYQTPRYLVIGTGKKITLECSQTMGHDKMYWYQQDPGMELHLIHYSYGVNSTEKGDLSSESTVSRIRTEHFPLTLESARPSHTSQYLCASSEYVQGGSPLHFGNGTRLTVT.

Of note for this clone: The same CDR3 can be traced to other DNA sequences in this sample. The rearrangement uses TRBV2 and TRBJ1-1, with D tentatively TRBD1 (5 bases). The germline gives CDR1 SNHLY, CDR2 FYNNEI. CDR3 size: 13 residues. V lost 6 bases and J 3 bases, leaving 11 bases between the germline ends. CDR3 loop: CASSYVGDTEAFF. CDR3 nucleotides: TGTGCCAGCAGCTATGTAGGGGACACTGAAGCTTTCTTT.